The 30 T cell receptor beta chains given below trace back to one sample, sequenced in a study of cytomegalovirus exposure and HLA in healthy donors. PCR primers comprised 60 Vbeta and 13 Jbeta primers. Some clones are missing from TCRdb's copy, which holds only in-frame ones; the method was immunoSEQ multiplex PCR. This repertoire shows 150,000 to 200,000 clones, 84% found once; its top ten account for approximately 0.25%. The sample consisted of PBMCs. These TCRs come from a boy aged 10-17 years in good health and CMV-seronegative.

The chain carries TRBV11-2 and TRBJ1-4; TRBD1 aligns across 7 bases. CDR3 length equals 14 residues. Per germline, CDR1 SGHAT and CDR2 FQNNGV. V lost 2 bases and J lost 8; bases outside the gene matches: 5. The CDR3 region is CASSLFTGEEKLFF. The DNA for the CDR3 is TGTGCCAGCAGCTTATTCACAGGGGAAGAAAAACTGTTTTTT.

The CDR3 here is CASSLVAGDEKLFF. CDR3 sequence (DNA): TGTGCCAGCAGCTTAGTGGCAGGGGATGAAAAACTGTTTTTT. The chain has TRBV7-9 and TRBJ1-4, with TRBD1 as a possible D gene (6 bases). V lost 1 base and J lost 6, with 9 bases in between. This CDR3 spans 14 amino acids. Looked up from germline, CDR1 is SEHNR and CDR2 is FQNEAQ (reference sequence).

The J gene is TRBJ2-5, the V gene TRBV5-1; D possibly corresponds to TRBD2 (7 bases). This CDR3 contains 15 residues. CDR1 and CDR2 from the germline V gene are SGHRS and YFSETQ. Trimming shortened V by 4 bases and J by 4 bases, and 17 bases separated the two germline ends. The CDR3 bases are TGCGCCAGCAGCCGACCGGGGGGCTTCCGAGAGACCCAGTACTTC. Protein product: CASSRPGGFRETQYF.

This rearrangement joins TRBV28 to TRBJ2-7, with D possibly matching TRBD2 (5 bases). The germline V gene has CDR1 MDHEN and CDR2 SYDVKM. V gave up 5 bases and J gave up 0 bases, with 17 bases separating them. CDR3 length: 16 amino acids. CDR3 coding DNA: TGTGCCAGCAGTCCATTTTGGCGGGCCCTCTCCTACGAGCAGTACTTC. It is translated as CASSPFWRALSYEQYF. Using reference TRBV28 and TRBJ2-7 for the parts outside the CDR3, the full variable domain is DVKVTQSSRYLVKRTGEKVFLECVQDMDHENMFWYRQDPGLGLRLIYFSYDVKMKEKGDIPEGYSVSREKKERFSLILESASTNQTSMYLCASSPFWRALSYEQYFGPGTRLTVT.

The chain has TRBV7-8 and TRBJ1-2; 10 bases agree with TRBD1. Germline trimming cut 5 bases from V and 5 bases from J; bases unmatched to any gene: 8. CDR1 is SGHVS, CDR2 FQNEAQ, per germline. This CDR3 spans 15 amino acids. CDR3 nucleotide sequence: TGTGCCAGCAGCCCTGTTGCGGGACAGGGGTATGGCTACACCTTC. Its translation is CASSPVAGQGYGYTF. The whole variable domain, remainder taken from reference TRBV7-8 and TRBJ1-2, is GAGVSQSPRYKVAKRGQDVALRCDPISGHVSLFWYQQALGQGPEFLTYFQNEAQLDKSGLPSDRFFAERPEGSVSTLKIQRTQQEDSAVYLCASSPVAGQGYGYTFGSGTRLTVV.

The chain has TRBV5-5 and TRBJ2-6; 7 bases match TRBD2. Germline trimming cut 3 bases from V and 1 base from J; bases unmatched to any gene: 13. The CDR3 loop spans 19 amino acids. Per germline, CDR1 SGHKS and CDR2 YYEKEE (reference sequence). Here the CDR3 DNA reads TGTGCCAGCAGCTGGGGAGGGGTTCAGCTGGGGTCTGGGGCCAACGTCCTGACTTTC. Its protein product is CASSWGGVQLGSGANVLTF.

This clone was found a few times. The V and J genes are TRBV28 and TRBJ1-1; TRBD1 aligns across 9 bases. Germline CDR1 is MDHEN and CDR2 is SYDVKM. The CDR3 is 13 residues long. V shed 3 bases and J 9 bases; nucleotides not matched to a gene: 5. The CDR3 region is CASSLAGTGKAFF. DNA of the CDR3: TGTGCCAGCAGTTTGGCGGGGACAGGGAAAGCTTTCTTT.

This clone has more than one count but fewer than ten. This rearrangement joins TRBV28 to TRBJ1-1; D not certain. V lost 10 bases, J lost 6 bases, and 12 bases lay in between. The length of the CDR3 is 11 residues. CDR1 is MDHEN, CDR2 SYDVKM, per germline. As DNA, the CDR3 is TGTGCCACTCGAGGGTTGCCTGAAGCTTTCTTT. Translation: CATRGLPEAFF. Combining the CDR3 with reference TRBV28 and TRBJ1-1 gives the whole variable domain DVKVTQSSRYLVKRTGEKVFLECVQDMDHENMFWYRQDPGLGLRLIYFSYDVKMKEKGDIPEGYSVSREKKERFSLILESASTNQTSMYLCATRGLPEAFFGQGTRLTVV.

V and J are TRBV5-4 and TRBJ2-7; the match to TRBD2 covers 9 bases. This CDR3 has 16 residues. Germline CDR1 reads SGHNT; CDR2 reads YYREEE (reference sequence). Trimming cost V 0 bases and J 2 bases; bases outside gene matches: 6. CDR3 in amino acids: CASSLGGAGGPYEQYF. As DNA, the CDR3 is TGTGCCAGCAGCTTGGGGGGAGCGGGAGGCCCCTACGAGCAGTACTTC.

The V and J genes are TRBV5-4 and TRBJ2-1, with D possibly matching TRBD2 (5 bases). Germline CDR1 reads SGHNT; CDR2 reads YYREEE (reference sequence). Trimming removed 0 bases from V and 8 bases from J, with 12 bases in between. This CDR3 has 14 residues. The CDR3 loop reads CASSLGLVRDEQFF. In DNA, the CDR3 is TGTGCCAGCAGCTTGGGGCTCGTGCGGGATGAGCAGTTCTTC.

The gene calls are TRBV9 and TRBJ2-2; D is possibly TRBD2 (5 bases). This CDR3 is built from 14 residues. The germline gives CDR1 SGDLS, CDR2 YYNGEE. The V end lost 4 bases, the J end lost 2 bases, and 9 bases lay between the germline ends. CDR3 DNA sequence: TGTGCCAGCAGCCCGGGGAGAAACACCGGGGAGCTGTTTTTT. Translated, it gives CASSPGRNTGELFF.

V usage is TRBV7-2 and J usage is TRBJ2-1; perhaps TRBD2 as D (6 bases). Germline CDR1 and CDR2: SGHTA and FQGNSA. The CDR3 is made up of 15 amino acids. V was shortened by 4 bases and J by 8 bases, with 18 bases between the two germline ends. CDR3 sequence reads: CASSSYPKEGDEQFF. The DNA for the CDR3 is TGTGCCAGCAGCTCCTACCCGAAGGAGGGCGATGAGCAGTTCTTC.

In its sample, this clone was seen once. V usage is TRBV7-9 and J usage is TRBJ1-1, with 10 bases identical to TRBD1. The junction had 2 bases not matched to a gene; V was cut back by 5 bases and J by 8 bases. The CDR3 extends over 12 amino acids. Germline CDR1 reads SEHNR; CDR2 reads FQNEAQ (reference sequence). CDR3 bases: TGTGCCAGCAGCGGGACAGGGGCCGAAGCTTTCTTT. This encodes CASSGTGAEAFF.

This clone came up a few times. This sequence joins TRBV6-1 and TRBJ1-2, with 8 bases identical to TRBD1. The germline CDR1 and CDR2 sequences are MNHNS and SASEGT. V was pared by 6 bases and J by 10 bases, with 10 bases of the junction left unmatched. The CDR3 runs 13 residues. CDR3 loop: CASSQTDRVSYTF. CDR3 nucleotides: TGTGCCAGCAGCCAAACGGACAGGGTATCCTACACCTTC.

V is TRBV9 and J is TRBJ1-2; TRBD1 might be the D (6 bases). The CDR3 runs to 16 residues. V shed 0 bases and J shed 4 bases, with 16 bases lying between them. Germline CDR1 is SGDLS and CDR2 is YYNGEE. The CDR3 sequence: CASSVDNRETGYGYTF. The CDR3 DNA sequence: TGTGCCAGCAGCGTAGACAACAGGGAGACGGGCTATGGCTACACCTTC.

The rearrangement uses TRBV2 and TRBJ2-7; 11 bases fit TRBD2. V lost 7 bases and J lost 3; bases outside the gene matches: 11. The CDR3 covers 16 residues. Germline values: CDR1 SNHLY, CDR2 FYNNEI. Here the CDR3 DNA reads TGTGCCAGCAAAGGGACTAGCGGCCGGGGGGTCTACGAGCAGTACTTC. It codes for CASKGTSGRGVYEQYF. The full variable domain, its missing parts supplied by reference TRBV2 and TRBJ2-7, is EPEVTQTPSHQVTQMGQEVILRCVPISNHLYFYWYRQILGQKVEFLVSFYNNEISEKSEIFDDQFSVERPDGSNFTLKIRSTKLEDSAMYFCASKGTSGRGVYEQYFGPGTRLTVT.

V is TRBV7-2 and J is TRBJ2-3; 7 bases map to TRBD2. CDR1 SGHTA and CDR2 FQGNSA come from the germline V gene. This CDR3 comprises 13 residues. The junction had 5 bases not matched to a gene; V was cut back by 8 bases and J by 3 bases. CDR3 DNA sequence: TGTGCCAGCGAGGGAGGGAGAACAGATACGCAGTATTTT. This translates into CASEGGRTDTQYF. Combining the CDR3 with reference TRBV7-2 and TRBJ2-3 gives the whole variable domain GAGVSQSPSNKVTEKGKDVELRCDPISGHTALYWYRQSLGQGLEFLIYFQGNSAPDKSGLPSDRFSAERTGGSVSTLTIQRTQQEDSAVYLCASEGGRTDTQYFGPGTRLTVL.

The chain has TRBV21-1 and TRBJ1-2; the D call in the table, TRBD1, was not verified against the DNA. TRBV21-1 represents a pseudogene. The CDR3 length is 14 residues. This chain's CDR3 is CASSKGGQGYGYTF. CDR3 coding DNA: TGTGCCAGCAGCAAAGGGGGACAGGGGTATGGCTACACCTTC.

V usage is TRBV9 and J usage is TRBJ2-5, with TRBD1 identical over 7 bases. This CDR3 is built from 15 residues. V was clipped by 0 bases and J by 6 bases; unmatched bases: 8. Germline assignment: CDR1 SGDLS and CDR2 YYNGEE. The chain's CDR3 is CASSVEQGSHQTQYF. For the CDR3, the DNA is TGTGCCAGCAGCGTAGAACAGGGGTCCCATCAGACCCAGTACTTC.

The chain combines TRBV4-1 with TRBJ2-1, with TRBD2 matching over 11 bases. J lost 4 bases, V lost 5 bases, and 4 bases had no gene match. In germline, CDR1 is MGHRA, CDR2 YSYEKL. The CDR3 has 15 residues. The CDR3 here is CASSFTSGSYNEQFF. As DNA, the CDR3 is TGCGCCAGCAGCTTTACTAGCGGGAGTTACAATGAGCAGTTCTTC.

The chain has TRBV9 and TRBJ1-1; weak D call: TRBD1 (5 bases). This CDR3 has 17 residues. Germline values: CDR1 SGDLS, CDR2 YYNGEE. The V end lost 4 bases, the J end lost 3 bases, and 22 bases lay between the germline ends. For the CDR3, the DNA is TGTGCCAGCAGCCTAGCCGCAAGGGCAGGGAAGGACACTGAAGCTTTCTTT. Translation: CASSLAARAGKDTEAFF.

The V and J genes are TRBV13 and TRBJ2-5, with TRBD1 matching 7 bases. The assigned J gene may be wrong: the sequence end matches TRBJ2-7 better. CDR1 and CDR2 from the germline V gene are PRHDT and FYEKMQ (reference sequence). The CDR3 contains 15 residues. CDR3 sequence reads: CASSSRGGGRYEQYF. CDR3 nucleotide sequence: TGTGCCAGCAGCTCTCGAGGGGGCGGGCGGTACGAGCAGTACTTC.

The sample holds one count of this clone. This chain joins TRBV30 and TRBJ1-1; 8 nucleotides agree with TRBD1. Germline V gene lookup returns CDR1 GTSNPN and CDR2 SVGIG (reference sequence). V shed 2 bases and J 4 bases; nucleotides not matched to a gene: 12. The CDR3 is 16 amino acids. The CDR3 protein is CAWSTAGGGWGTEAFF. The CDR3 DNA sequence: TGTGCCTGGAGTACAGCAGGGGGCGGATGGGGCACTGAAGCTTTCTTT.

The chain combines TRBV6-6 with TRBJ2-7; D is uncertain. This CDR3 spans 15 amino acids. The germline V gene encodes CDR1 MNHNY and CDR2 SVGAGI (reference sequence). Trimming cost V 2 bases and J 5 bases, with 16 bases left between them. CDR3 coding DNA: TGTGCCAGCAGTTACGTGGCGGCTCAAACTCACGAGCAGTACTTC. This sequence encodes CASSYVAAQTHEQYF.

The V and J genes are TRBV5-1 and TRBJ1-2; D gene uncertain. Germline loops: CDR1 SGHRS, CDR2 YFSETQ. Trimming removed 1 base from V and 2 bases from J, with 9 bases in between. CDR3 size: 14 residues. CDR3: CASSLLQSNYGYTF. In DNA form, the CDR3 reads TGCGCCAGCAGCTTGCTACAGTCAAACTATGGCTACACCTTC.

This clone was seen just once. This chain links TRBV7-9 with TRBJ2-7; 7 bases fit TRBD2. CDR3 length: 14 residues. The V gene's germline CDR1 is SEHNR and CDR2 FQNEAQ (reference sequence). Germline trimming cut 1 base from V and 1 base from J; bases unmatched to any gene: 1. This CDR3 reads CASSLEGGSYEQYF. The CDR3 region has the DNA TGTGCCAGCAGCTTAGAGGGAGGGTCCTACGAGCAGTACTTC.

This chain connects TRBV27 to TRBJ1-4; 8 bases match TRBD1. Germline values: CDR1 MNHEY, CDR2 SMNVEV (reference sequence). The trim removed 0 bases at V and 7 bases at J, leaving 4 bases unmatched. The CDR3 runs 15 residues. This chain's CDR3 is CASSLSGQEFEKLFF. The CDR3, as DNA: TGTGCCAGCAGTTTATCGGGACAGGAATTTGAAAAACTGTTTTTT.

The V gene is TRBV28, the J gene TRBJ1-2; D is undetermined. The germline CDR1 and CDR2 sequences are MDHEN and SYDVKM. V gave up 3 bases and J gave up 6 bases, with 11 bases separating them. This CDR3 has 13 amino acids. The CDR3 sequence is CASSLAGIDGYTF. The CDR3 region has the DNA TGTGCCAGCAGTTTGGCAGGAATCGATGGCTACACCTTC.

The rearrangement joins TRBV5-5 to TRBJ2-3; 11 bases map to TRBD2. In germline, CDR1 is SGHKS, CDR2 YYEKEE (reference sequence). The CDR3 is 19 amino acids. Trimming at V came to 3 bases and at J to 0 bases, leaving 12 bases not matched to a gene. CDR3 protein: CASSSSGLAVSGSTDTQYF. In nucleotides, the CDR3 is TGTGCCAGCAGCTCCTCGGGACTAGCGGTTTCGGGAAGCACAGATACGCAGTATTTT. Full variable domain (outside the CDR3, taken from reference TRBV5-5 and TRBJ2-3): DAGVTQSPTHLIKTRGQQVTLRCSPISGHKSVSWYQQVLGQGPQFIFQYYEKEERGRGNFPDRFSARQFPNYSSELNVNALLLGDSALYLCASSSSGLAVSGSTDTQYFGPGTRLTVL.

The V call is TRBV29-1, the J call TRBJ2-3, with TRBD1 as a possible D gene (6 bases). The CDR3 is made up of 12 amino acids. The V gene's germline CDR1 is SQVTM and CDR2 ANQGSEA. Between the trimmed V and J ends, which lost 4 bases and 7 bases, there was a span of 12 bases. The CDR3 sequence is CSVAGQTNTQYF. The CDR3 DNA sequence: TGCAGCGTTGCCGGACAGACCAATACGCAGTATTTT.